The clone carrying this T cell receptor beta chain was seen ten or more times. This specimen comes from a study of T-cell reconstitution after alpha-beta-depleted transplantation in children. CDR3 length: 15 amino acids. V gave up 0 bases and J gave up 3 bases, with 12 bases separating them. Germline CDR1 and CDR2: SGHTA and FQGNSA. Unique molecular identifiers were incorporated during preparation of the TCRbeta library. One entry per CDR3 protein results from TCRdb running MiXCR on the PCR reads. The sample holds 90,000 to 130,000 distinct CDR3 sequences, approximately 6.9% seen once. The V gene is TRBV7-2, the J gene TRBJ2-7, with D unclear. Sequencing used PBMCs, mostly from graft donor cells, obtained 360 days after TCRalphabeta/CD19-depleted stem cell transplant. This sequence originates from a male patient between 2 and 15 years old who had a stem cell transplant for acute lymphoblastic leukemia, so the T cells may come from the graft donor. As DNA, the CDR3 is TGTGCCAGCAGCTTAGCCTACTCTACCGGCTACGAGCAGTACTTC. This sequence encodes CASSLAYSTGYEQYF.